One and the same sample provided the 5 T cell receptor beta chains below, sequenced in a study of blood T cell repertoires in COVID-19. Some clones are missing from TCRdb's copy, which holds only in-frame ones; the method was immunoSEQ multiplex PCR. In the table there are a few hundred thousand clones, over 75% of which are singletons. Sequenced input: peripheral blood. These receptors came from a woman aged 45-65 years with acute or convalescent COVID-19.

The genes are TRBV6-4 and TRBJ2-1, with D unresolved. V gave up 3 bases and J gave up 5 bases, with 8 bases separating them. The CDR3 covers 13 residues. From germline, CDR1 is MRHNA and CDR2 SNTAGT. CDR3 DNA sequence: TGTGCCAGCAGTGAGACCCGGGACAATGAGCAGTTCTTC. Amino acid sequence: CASSETRDNEQFF.

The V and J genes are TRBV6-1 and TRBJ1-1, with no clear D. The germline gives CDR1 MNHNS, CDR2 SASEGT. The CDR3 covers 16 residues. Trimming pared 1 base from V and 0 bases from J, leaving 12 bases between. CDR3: CASSEEVGSMNTEAFF. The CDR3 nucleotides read TGTGCCAGCAGTGAAGAGGTGGGCTCGATGAACACTGAAGCTTTCTTT.

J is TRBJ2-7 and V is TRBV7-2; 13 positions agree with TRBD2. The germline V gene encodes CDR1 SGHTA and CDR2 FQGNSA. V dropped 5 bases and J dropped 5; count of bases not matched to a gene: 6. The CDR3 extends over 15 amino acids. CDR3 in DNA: TGTGCCAGCAGCGAAAGACTAGCGGGAGGTCACGAGCAGTACTTC. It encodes CASSERLAGGHEQYF. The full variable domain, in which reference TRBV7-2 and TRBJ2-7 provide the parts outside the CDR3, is GAGVSQSPSNKVTEKGKDVELRCDPISGHTALYWYRQSLGQGLEFLIYFQGNSAPDKSGLPSDRFSAERTGGSVSTLTIQRTQQEDSAVYLCASSERLAGGHEQYFGPGTRLTVT.

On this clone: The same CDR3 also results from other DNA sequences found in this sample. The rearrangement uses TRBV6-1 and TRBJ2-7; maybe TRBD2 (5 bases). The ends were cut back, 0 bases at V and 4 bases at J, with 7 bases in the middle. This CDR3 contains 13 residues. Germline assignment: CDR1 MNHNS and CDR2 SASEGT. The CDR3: CASSEARGYEQYF. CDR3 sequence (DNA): TGTGCCAGCAGTGAAGCACGGGGTTACGAGCAGTACTTC.

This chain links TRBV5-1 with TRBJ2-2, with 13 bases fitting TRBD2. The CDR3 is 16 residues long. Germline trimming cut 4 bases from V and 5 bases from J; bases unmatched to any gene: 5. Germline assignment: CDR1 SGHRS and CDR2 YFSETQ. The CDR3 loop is CASSGRLAGGTGELFF. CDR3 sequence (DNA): TGCGCCAGCAGCGGAAGACTAGCGGGAGGAACCGGGGAGCTGTTTTTT.